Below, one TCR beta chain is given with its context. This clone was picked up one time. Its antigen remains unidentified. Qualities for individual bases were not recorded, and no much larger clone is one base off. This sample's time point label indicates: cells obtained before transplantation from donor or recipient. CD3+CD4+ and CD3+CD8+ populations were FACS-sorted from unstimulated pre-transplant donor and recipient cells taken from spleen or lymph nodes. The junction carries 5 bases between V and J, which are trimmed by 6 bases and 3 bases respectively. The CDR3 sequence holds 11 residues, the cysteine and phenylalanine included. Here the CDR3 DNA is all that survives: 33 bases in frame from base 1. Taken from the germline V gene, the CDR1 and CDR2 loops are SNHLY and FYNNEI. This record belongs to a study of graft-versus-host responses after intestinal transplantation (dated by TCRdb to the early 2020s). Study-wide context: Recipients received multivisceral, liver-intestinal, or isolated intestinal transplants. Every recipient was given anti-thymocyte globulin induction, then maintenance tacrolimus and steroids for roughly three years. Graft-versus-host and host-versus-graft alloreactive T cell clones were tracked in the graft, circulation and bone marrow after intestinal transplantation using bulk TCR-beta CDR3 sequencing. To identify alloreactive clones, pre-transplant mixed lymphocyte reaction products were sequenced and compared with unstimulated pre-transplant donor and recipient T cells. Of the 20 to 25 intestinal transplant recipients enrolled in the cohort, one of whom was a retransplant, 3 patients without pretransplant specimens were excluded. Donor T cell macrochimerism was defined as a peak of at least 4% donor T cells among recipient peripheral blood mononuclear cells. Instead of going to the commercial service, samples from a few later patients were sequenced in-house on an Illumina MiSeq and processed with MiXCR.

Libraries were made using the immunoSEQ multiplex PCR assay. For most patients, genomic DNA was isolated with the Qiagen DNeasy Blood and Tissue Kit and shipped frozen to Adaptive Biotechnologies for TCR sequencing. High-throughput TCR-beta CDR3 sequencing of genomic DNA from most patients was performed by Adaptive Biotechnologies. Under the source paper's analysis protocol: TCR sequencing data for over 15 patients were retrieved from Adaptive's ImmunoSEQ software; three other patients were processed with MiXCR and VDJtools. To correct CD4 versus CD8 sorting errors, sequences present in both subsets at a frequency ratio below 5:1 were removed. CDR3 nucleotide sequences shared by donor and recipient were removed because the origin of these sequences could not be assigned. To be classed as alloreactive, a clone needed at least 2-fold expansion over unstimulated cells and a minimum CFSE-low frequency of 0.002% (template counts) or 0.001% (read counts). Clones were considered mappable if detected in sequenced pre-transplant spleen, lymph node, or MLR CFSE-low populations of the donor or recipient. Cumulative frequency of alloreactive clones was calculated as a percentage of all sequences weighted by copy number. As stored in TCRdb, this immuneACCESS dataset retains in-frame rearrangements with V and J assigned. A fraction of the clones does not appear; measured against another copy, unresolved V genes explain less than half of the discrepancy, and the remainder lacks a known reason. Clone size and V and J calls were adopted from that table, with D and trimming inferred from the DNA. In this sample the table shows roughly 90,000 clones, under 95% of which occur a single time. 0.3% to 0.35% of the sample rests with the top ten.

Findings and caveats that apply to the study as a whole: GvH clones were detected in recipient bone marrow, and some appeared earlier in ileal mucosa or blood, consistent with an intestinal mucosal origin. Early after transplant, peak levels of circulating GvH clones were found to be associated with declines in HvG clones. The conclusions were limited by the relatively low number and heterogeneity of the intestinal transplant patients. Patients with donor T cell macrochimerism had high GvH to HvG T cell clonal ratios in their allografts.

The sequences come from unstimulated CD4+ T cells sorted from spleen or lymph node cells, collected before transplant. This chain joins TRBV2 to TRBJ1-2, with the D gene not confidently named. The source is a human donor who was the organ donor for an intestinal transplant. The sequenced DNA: TGTGCCAGCAGGCCAGACTATGGCTACACCTTC. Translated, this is CASRPDYGYTF.